Here is one T cell receptor (beta chain) with its context. The data stem from a study of blood T cell repertoires in COVID-19. As for the study in general: There were acute and convalescent COVID-19 samples, and they came from the United States, Italy and Spain.

The CDR3 totals 13 residues. V was clipped by 3 bases and J by 6 bases, with 9 bases between them. The germline V gene has CDR1 LNHDA and CDR2 SQIVND (reference sequence). In the original processing: From reference gene primer amplification, estimates of nucleated cell counts were derived. Assay: immunoSEQ multiplex PCR; the TCRdb copy retains only in-frame clones and omits some. D and trimming were read from the DNA, whereas the V and J calls and clone size are those reported in that table. The sample gives roughly 150,000 clones, approximately 88% of which show up once; roughly 9.5% is in the top ten.

This chain links TRBV19 with TRBJ1-5; D is ambiguous. The source material was peripheral blood. The sequence came from a woman at least 80 years old with active or convalescent COVID-19. The CDR3 region is CASSMSLIQPQHF. CDR3 in DNA: TGTGCCAGTAGTATGAGCCTTATTCAGCCCCAGCATTTT. Filled out from reference TRBV19 and TRBJ1-5, the complete variable domain reads DGGITQSPKYLFRKEGQNVTLSCEQNLNHDAMYWYRQDPGQGLRLIYYSQIVNDFQKGDIAEGYSVSREKKESFPLTVTSAQKNPTAFYLCASSMSLIQPQHFGDGTRLSIL.